This T cell receptor beta chain was profiled in a study of regulatory T cells in long-lasting Graves disease. Time point of the sample: persistent/refractory GD, antithyroid drugs over 5 years with positive TRAb. The TCR library used RNA extracted from PBMCs. V trimming: 6 bases; J trimming: 2 bases; junction bases outside the gene matches: 5. The CDR3 is made up of 15 amino acids. Germline CDR1 is MNHNS and CDR2 is SASEGT. Sequencing libraries for TCR beta were prepared with iRepertoire HTBI primers and Arm-PCR of CDR3 regions. TCRdb analysed the multiplex PCR reads with MiXCR anew, one entry per CDR3 protein. This table has 400,000 or so distinct CDR3 sequences, around 22% appearing once.

The J gene is TRBJ2-1, the V gene TRBV6-1, with 9 positions matching TRBD2. The sample consisted of peripheral blood mononuclear cells (PBMCs), taken when the disease was refractory, from a patient treated with antithyroid drugs. The receptor comes from a female donor with Graves disease. This chain's CDR3 is CASRGKRGAYNEQFF. CDR3 in DNA: TGTGCCAGCAGGGGAAAGCGGGGGGCCTACAATGAGCAGTTCTTC.